This TCR beta chain was profiled in a study of blood T cell repertoires in COVID-19. Study details: Researchers got acute and convalescent COVID-19 samples from the United States, Italy and Spain. The cDNA or gDNA used as material had been derived from T cells, B-cell-depleted T cells, or PBMCs.

CDR3 size: 20 residues. As processed by the authors: Amplification with reference gene primers provided the estimates of nucleated cell counts. Assay: immunoSEQ multiplex PCR; the TCRdb copy retains only in-frame clones and omits some. V and J calls and clone size are those listed in that table; D and trimming were worked out from the DNA. In the table there are around 100,000 clones, 90% of which are singletons. This clone was observed once. The rearrangement links TRBV21-1 to TRBJ2-3; the table's D call, TRBD2, was not checked against the DNA. TRBV21-1 is a pseudogene. The sequencing sample was made of peripheral blood. This sequence originates from a man aged 50-60 years with acute or convalescent COVID-19. As DNA, the CDR3 is TGTGCCAGCAGCATTAGGACGAGGGGACTAGCGGGAGCAGGGCCAGATACGCAGTATTTT. Its translation: CASSIRTRGLAGAGPDTQYF.